Listed below are T cell receptor beta chains from one sample, sequenced in a study of blood T cell repertoires in COVID-19. Sequencing was performed with immunoSEQ multiplex PCR; in TCRdb, only in-frame clones are kept and a portion is missing. Seen here are approximately 210,000 clones, less than 90% observed once, and the top ten hold 1.7%. What was sequenced was peripheral blood. The receptors stem from an older man with acute or convalescent COVID-19. The CDR3 runs from the conserved cysteine through the conserved F or W. The order of the fields is clone size, J gene, V gene, D gene, CDR3 DNA, CDR3 protein. A D gene is named only where the DNA matches it firmly. Only some rows state a clone size, as once, few, many or a class for expanded clones.

size: -
J: TRBJ1-4
V: TRBV7-2
D: TRBD1
DNA: TGTGCCAGCAGCCGGGACAGTATTAATGAAAAACTGTTTTTT
CDR3: CASSRDSINEKLFF

size: -
J: TRBJ1-6
V: TRBV27
D: TRBD1
DNA: TGTGCCAGCAGTTCCACGGACAGGGGGCCCTATAATTCACCCCTCCACTTT
CDR3: CASSSTDRGPYNSPLHF

size: -
J: TRBJ2-5
V: TRBV28
D: TRBD1
DNA: TGTGCCAGCAGTCCGACTTACAGGGGAGAGACCCAGTACTTC
CDR3: CASSPTYRGETQYF

size: -
J: TRBJ1-1
V: TRBV2
D: TRBD1
DNA: TGTGCCAGCCGCCGGGACAGGGGACTGAACACTGAAGCTTTCTTT
CDR3: CASRRDRGLNTEAFF

size: once
J: TRBJ1-2
V: TRBV7-3
D: TRBD1
DNA: TGTGCCAGCAGCCTCAATTTACAGACAGGGCGGACCTTC
CDR3: CASSLNLQTGRTF

size: -
J: TRBJ1-3
V: TRBV6-1
D: TRBD1
DNA: TGTGCCAGCAGTGAGGGACAGACACGGTATGGAAACACCATATATTTT
CDR3: CASSEGQTRYGNTIYF

size: -
J: TRBJ2-1
V: TRBV27
D: TRBD2
DNA: TGTGCCAGCAGCCCGATTGGCGGGAGGAAAGAGTTCTTC
CDR3: CASSPIGGRKEFF

size: few
J: TRBJ2-2
V: TRBV5-5
D: -
DNA: TGTGCCAGCAGCTTGGGCCCGGTAAACCCCGGGGAGCTGTTTTTT
CDR3: CASSLGPVNPGELFF

size: -
J: TRBJ1-2
V: TRBV19
D: -
DNA: TGTGCCAGTAGCCTGGGGGGAGACTATGGCTACACCTTC
CDR3: CASSLGGDYGYTF

size: -
J: TRBJ2-1
V: TRBV5-1
D: -
DNA: TGCGCCAGCAGCTCCGGGTCGAACTCCTACAATGAGCAGTTCTTC
CDR3: CASSSGSNSYNEQFF

size: -
J: TRBJ2-7
V: TRBV12-3/TRBV12-4
D: -
DNA: TGTGCCAGCAGTTTATTAGGGGGCGAGCAGTACTTC
CDR3: CASSLLGGEQYF

size: -
J: TRBJ2-1
V: TRBV2
D: TRBD2
DNA: TGTGCCAGCATGGGAGTGGGACTAGCGGGAGGGTTTGAGCAGTTCTTC
CDR3: CASMGVGLAGGFEQFF

size: -
J: TRBJ1-1
V: TRBV29-1
D: -
DNA: TGCAGCGTTCTAGTTAACCCTCAGGGGAACACTGAAGCTTTCTTT
CDR3: CSVLVNPQGNTEAFF

size: -
J: TRBJ2-5
V: TRBV29-1
D: TRBD2
DNA: TGCAGCGTCAAGGCGCTAGCGGGAGAGACCCAGTACTTC
CDR3: CSVKALAGETQYF

size: -
J: TRBJ1-2
V: TRBV19
D: -
DNA: TGTGCCAGTAGTCATCGGTGGGACAATTATGGCTACACCTTC
CDR3: CASSHRWDNYGYTF

size: -
J: TRBJ2-1
V: TRBV7-4
D: -
DNA: TGTGCCAGCAGCTTATACGGGACACCAGACCCGTTCTTC
CDR3: CASSLYGTPDPFF

size: -
J: TRBJ2-5
V: TRBV5-1
D: TRBD2
DNA: TGCGCCAGCAGCTTTATTGGGAGGGCGTCAGAGACCCAGTACTTC
CDR3: CASSFIGRASETQYF

size: -
J: TRBJ2-2
V: TRBV9
D: -
DNA: TGTGCCAGCAGCGCCTCCTTAGACAGTATCGGCGGGGAGCTGTTTTTT
CDR3: CASSASLDSIGGELFF